This T cell receptor beta chain stems from a study of T cell responses to AZD1222 COVID-19 vaccine. Remarks on this clone: The antigen remains undetermined.

Profiling relied on immunoSEQ multiplex PCR, and the TCRdb table lists in-frame clones only, not all of them. The repertoire holds 99,000 or so clones, with approximately 88% as singletons. Study-wide results and caveats: Donors, mostly white British, included more females; clonal diversity was possibly underestimated.

The TCR was taken from an adult in good health. This sample comprised peripheral blood, obtained on day 0 of AZD1222 vaccination.

CDR3 region: CARSLPRTHPGPGGQPQHF. In DNA form, the CDR3 reads TGTGCCAGAAGCTTACCTCGGACCCATCCGGGGCCAGGCGGGCAGCCCCAGCATTTT. The V call is TRBV7-5, the J call TRBJ1-5. TRBV7-5 represents a pseudogene. The CDR3 has 19 amino acids.